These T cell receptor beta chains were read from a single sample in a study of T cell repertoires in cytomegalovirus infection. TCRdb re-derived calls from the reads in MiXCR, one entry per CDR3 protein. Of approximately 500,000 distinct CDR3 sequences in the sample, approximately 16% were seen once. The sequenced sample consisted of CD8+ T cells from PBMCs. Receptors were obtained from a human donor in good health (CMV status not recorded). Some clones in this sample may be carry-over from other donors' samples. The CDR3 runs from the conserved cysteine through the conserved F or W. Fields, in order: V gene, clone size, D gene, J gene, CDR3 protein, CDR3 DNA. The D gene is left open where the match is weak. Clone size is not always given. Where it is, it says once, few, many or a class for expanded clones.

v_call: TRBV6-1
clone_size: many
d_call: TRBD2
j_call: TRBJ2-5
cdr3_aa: CASRERGQETQYF
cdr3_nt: TGTGCCAGCAGAGAGCGGGGTCAAGAGACCCAGTACTTC

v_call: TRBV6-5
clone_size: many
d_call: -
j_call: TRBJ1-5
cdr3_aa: CASSPWASREYNQPQHF
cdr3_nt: TGTGCCAGCAGTCCCTGGGCGTCCAGGGAATACAATCAGCCCCAGCATTTT

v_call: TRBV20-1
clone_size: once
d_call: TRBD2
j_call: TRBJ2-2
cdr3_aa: CSAPPGGSGELFF
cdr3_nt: TGCAGTGCCCCCCCCGGGGGGTCTGGGGAGTTGTTTTTT

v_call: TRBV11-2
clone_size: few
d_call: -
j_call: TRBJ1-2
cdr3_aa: CASSLGTQAGYTF
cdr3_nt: TGTGCCAGCAGCTTAGGGACCCAAGCGGGCTACACCTTC

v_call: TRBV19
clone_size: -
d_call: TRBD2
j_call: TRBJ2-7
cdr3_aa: CASSSTGLDYEQYF
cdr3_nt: TGTGCCAGTAGTTCTACGGGACTAGACTACGAGCAGTACTTC

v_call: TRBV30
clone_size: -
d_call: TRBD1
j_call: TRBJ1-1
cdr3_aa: CAWTSGGTEAFF
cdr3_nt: TGTGCCTGGACTTCAGGGGGCACTGAAGCTTTCTTT

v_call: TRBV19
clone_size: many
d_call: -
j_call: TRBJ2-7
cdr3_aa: CASSPRSSGLSYEQYF
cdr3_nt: TGTGCCAGTAGCCCGAGATCCTCCGGACTCTCCTACGAGCAGTACTTC

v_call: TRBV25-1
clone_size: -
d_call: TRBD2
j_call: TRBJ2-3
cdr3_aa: CASMGLAGRTDTQYF
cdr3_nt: TGTGCCAGCATGGGACTAGCGGGGCGCACAGATACGCAGTATTTT

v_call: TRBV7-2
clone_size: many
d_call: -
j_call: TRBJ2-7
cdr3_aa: CASSLERGSSYEQYF
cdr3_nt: TGTGCCAGCAGCCTAGAAAGAGGGAGCTCCTACGAGCAGTACTTC

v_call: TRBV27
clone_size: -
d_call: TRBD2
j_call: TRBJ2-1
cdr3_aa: CASNQLASSYNEQFF
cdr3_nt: TGTGCCAGCAACCAACTAGCGAGCTCCTACAATGAGCAGTTCTTC

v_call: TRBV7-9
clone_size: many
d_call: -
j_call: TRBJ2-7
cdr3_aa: CASSLGTNPYEQYF
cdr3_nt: TGTGCCAGCAGCTTAGGGACTAACCCCTACGAGCAGTACTTC

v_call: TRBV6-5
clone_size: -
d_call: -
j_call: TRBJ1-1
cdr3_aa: CASSWFRNTEAFF
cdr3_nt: TGTGCCAGCAGTTGGTTTAGGAACACTGAAGCTTTCTTT

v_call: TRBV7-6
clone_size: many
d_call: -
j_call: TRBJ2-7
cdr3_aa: CASSFAGEDYEQYF
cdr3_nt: TGTGCCAGCAGCTTCGCAGGGGAGGACTACGAGCAGTACTTC

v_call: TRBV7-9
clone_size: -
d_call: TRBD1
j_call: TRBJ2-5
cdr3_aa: CASSSPRGQEETQYF
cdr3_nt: TGTGCCAGCAGCTCCCCCAGGGGGCAGGAGGAGACCCAGTACTTC

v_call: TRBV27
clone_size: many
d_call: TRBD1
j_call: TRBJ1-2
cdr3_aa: CASSSRGPVYGYTF
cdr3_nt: TGTGCCAGCAGTTCCAGGGGGCCCGTCTATGGCTACACCTTC

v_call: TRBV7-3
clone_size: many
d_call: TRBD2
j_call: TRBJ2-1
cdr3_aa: CASSSGLDNIF
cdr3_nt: TGTGCCAGCAGCTCCGGACTAGATAACATCTTC

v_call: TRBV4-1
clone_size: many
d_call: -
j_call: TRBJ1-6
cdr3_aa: CASSQDLGGYNSPLHF
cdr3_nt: TGCGCCAGCAGCCAAGATTTGGGGGGTTATAATTCACCCCTCCACTTT

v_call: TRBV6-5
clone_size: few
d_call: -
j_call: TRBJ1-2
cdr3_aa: CASRQQGLHGYTF
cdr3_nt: TGTGCCAGCAGACAACAGGGCCTACATGGCTACACCTTC

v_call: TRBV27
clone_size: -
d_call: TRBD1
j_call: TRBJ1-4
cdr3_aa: CASSRYRGANEKLFF
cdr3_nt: TGTGCCAGCAGTCGATACAGGGGAGCTAATGAAAAACTGTTTTTT

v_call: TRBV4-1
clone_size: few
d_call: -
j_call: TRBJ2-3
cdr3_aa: CASSSELPDTQYF
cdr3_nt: TGCGCCAGCAGCTCTGAACTACCAGATACGCAGTATTTT

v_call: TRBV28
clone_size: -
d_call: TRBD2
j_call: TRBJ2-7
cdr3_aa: CASTYLTSGASYEQYF
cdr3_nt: TGTGCCAGCACCTATCTAACTAGCGGAGCATCCTACGAGCAGTACTTC

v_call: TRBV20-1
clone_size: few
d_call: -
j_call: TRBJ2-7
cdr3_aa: CSARDGTSSSYEQYF
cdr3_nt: TGCAGTGCTAGAGATGGGACTTCTAGCTCCTACGAGCAGTACTTC